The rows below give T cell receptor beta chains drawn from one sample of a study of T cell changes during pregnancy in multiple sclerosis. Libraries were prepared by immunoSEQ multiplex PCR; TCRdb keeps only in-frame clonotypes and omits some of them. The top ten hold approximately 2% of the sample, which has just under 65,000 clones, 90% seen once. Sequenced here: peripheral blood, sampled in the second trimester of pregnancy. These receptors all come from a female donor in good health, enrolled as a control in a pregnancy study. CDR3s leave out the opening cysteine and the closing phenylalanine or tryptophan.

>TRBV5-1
ASSYETGTGDEKLF
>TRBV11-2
ASSARTGGGETQY
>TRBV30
AWTGEDDTIY
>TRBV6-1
ASNQWNTEAF
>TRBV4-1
ASSQVNRAGSPLH
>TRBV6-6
ASNVQGNEQY
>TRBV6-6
ASSPPRTGGYT
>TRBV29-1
SARVQSEAF
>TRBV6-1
ASSDRTGTYEQY
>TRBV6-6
ASRGQPNEKLF
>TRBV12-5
ASGLVQIYGYT
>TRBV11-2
ASSSEGGRGETQY
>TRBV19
ASSGGQGLAHEQY
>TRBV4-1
ASSQDPGGATEAF
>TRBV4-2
ASSQGPAREITMNTEAF
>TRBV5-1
ASSSLAGGVNEQF
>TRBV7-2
ASRPGIQETQY
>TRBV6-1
ASSETGLGSNEQF
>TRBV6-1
ASSEITNQPQH
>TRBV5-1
ASSSDSSGTSSSYEQY
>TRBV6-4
ASAPDSGSSNEQF
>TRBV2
ASLVRPGTQY
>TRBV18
ASSPQGSGEKLF
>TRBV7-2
ASSLDENQPQH
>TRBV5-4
ASSPDLAAANTGELF
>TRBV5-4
ASSSTGTGSAF
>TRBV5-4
ASSLGQVVKNIQY
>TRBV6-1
ASQDRVGIQY
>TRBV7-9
ASSLVPRLALRWADTQY
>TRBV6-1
ASSVGTGYGNEKLF
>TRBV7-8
ASSLWEGATGELF
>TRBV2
ASSESAINTGELF
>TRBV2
ASSAYRLSYEQY
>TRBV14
ASSLLGTGMKETQY
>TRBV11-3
ASSLSTYPGNEQF
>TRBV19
ASRPGAIPYGYT
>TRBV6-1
ASSEAGTREPYEQY
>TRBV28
ASSTGRDWGTTSYEQY
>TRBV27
ASRPATTSSYEQY
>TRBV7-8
ASSPMIPDRASGNTIY
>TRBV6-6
ASSYEGRGGYT
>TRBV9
ASSVGLAGDQDTQY
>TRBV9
ASSVDDGGIYNEQF